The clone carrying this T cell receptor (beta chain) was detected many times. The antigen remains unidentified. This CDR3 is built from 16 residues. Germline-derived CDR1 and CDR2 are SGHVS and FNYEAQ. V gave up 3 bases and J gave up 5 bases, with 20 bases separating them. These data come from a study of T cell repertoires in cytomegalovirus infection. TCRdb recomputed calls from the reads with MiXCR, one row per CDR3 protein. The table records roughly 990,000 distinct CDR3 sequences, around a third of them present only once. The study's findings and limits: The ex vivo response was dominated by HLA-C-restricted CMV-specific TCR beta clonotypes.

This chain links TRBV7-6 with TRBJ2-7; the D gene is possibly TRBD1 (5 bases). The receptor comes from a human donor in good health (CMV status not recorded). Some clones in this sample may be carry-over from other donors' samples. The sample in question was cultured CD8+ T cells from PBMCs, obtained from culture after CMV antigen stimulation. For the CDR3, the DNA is TGTGCCAGCAGCTTGAATGGGGCAGTCCCCCCCGACGAGCAGTACTTC. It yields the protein CASSLNGAVPPDEQYF.